These 22 T cell receptor beta chains were sequenced from one sample in a study of cytomegalovirus exposure and HLA in healthy donors. In the PCR, 60 Vbeta and 13 Jbeta primers were used. TCRdb keeps only in-frame clones here, not all; method: immunoSEQ multiplex PCR. The sample spans 30,000 to 50,000 clones; the ten largest clones claim approximately 2.9%. The source material was PBMCs. These receptors originate from a woman under 40 in good health and CMV-seropositive.

The J gene is TRBJ2-3, the V gene TRBV2; perhaps TRBD2 as D (6 bases). The CDR3 loop spans 15 amino acids. CDR1 and CDR2 from the germline V gene are SNHLY and FYNNEI. V dropped 6 bases and J dropped 2 bases, with 15 bases sitting between them. DNA of the CDR3: TGTGCCAGCAGACCGATACGGGGGTCCACAGATACGCAGTATTTT. Amino acids: CASRPIRGSTDTQYF. The entire variable domain, with the rest obtained from reference TRBV2 and TRBJ2-3, is as follows: EPEVTQTPSHQVTQMGQEVILRCVPISNHLYFYWYRQILGQKVEFLVSFYNNEISEKSEIFDDQFSVERPDGSNFTLKIRSTKLEDSAMYFCASRPIRGSTDTQYFGPGTRLTVL.

The chain recombines TRBV6-1 with TRBJ2-5; TRBD1 is a possible D gene (5 bases). The CDR3 is made up of 14 amino acids. Germline loops: CDR1 MNHNS, CDR2 SASEGT. V lost 2 bases, J lost 3 bases, and 10 bases lay in between. The CDR3 coding sequence is TGTGCCAGCAGTGAAAAGACAGCTAAAGAGACCCAGTACTTC. It translates to CASSEKTAKETQYF.

The rearrangement links TRBV6-1 to TRBJ1-6; TRBD1 aligns across 7 bases. J gave up 3 bases and V 4 bases, and 3 bases lay outside the gene matches. CDR1 is MNHNS and CDR2 is SASEGT in the germline V gene. CDR3 size: 15 residues. As DNA, the CDR3 is TGTGCCAGCAGTGCAGGGGGAATCTATAATTCACCCCTCCACTTT. The encoded protein is CASSAGGIYNSPLHF.

This chain connects TRBV21-1 to TRBJ1-2. TRBV21-1 is described as a pseudogene. The CDR3 length is 19 residues. Written as DNA, the CDR3 is TGTGCCAGCACCCCTGGGGAGGGGGAGGAAAGAGCTGCTAACTATGGCTACACCTTC. Protein sequence: CASTPGEGEERAANYGYTF.

This chain links TRBV19 with TRBJ1-2; D remains unclear. Germline CDR1 reads LNHDA; CDR2 reads SQIVND (reference sequence). The CDR3 sequence is 11 residues long. Between the trimmed V and J ends, which lost 5 bases and 4 bases, there was a span of 5 bases. For the CDR3, the DNA is TGTGCCAGTAGTGAGCTCTATGGCTACACCTTC. Amino acids: CASSELYGYTF. The full variable domain, completed using reference TRBV19 and TRBJ1-2, is DGGITQSPKYLFRKEGQNVTLSCEQNLNHDAMYWYRQDPGQGLRLIYYSQIVNDFQKGDIAEGYSVSREKKESFPLTVTSAQKNPTAFYLCASSELYGYTFGSGTRLTVV.

The chain has TRBV5-6 and TRBJ2-2; 9 nucleotides line up with TRBD1. V was pared by 6 bases and J by 3 bases, with 6 bases of the junction left unmatched. There are 15 residues in the CDR3. CDR1 is SGHDT, CDR2 YYEEEE, per germline. CDR3 in DNA: TGTGCCAGCACCATACAGGGGGCGGACACCGGGGAGCTGTTTTTT. Translated: CASTIQGADTGELFF.

In DNA form, the CDR3 reads TGTGCCAGCAGCCAAATCGGACAGGGGGCGAACACTGAAGCTTTCTTT. Translating it yields CASSQIGQGANTEAFF. The rearrangement joins TRBV14 to TRBJ1-1; 11 bases align to TRBD1. Germline V gene lookup returns CDR1 SGHDN and CDR2 FVKESK. The V gene end was trimmed by 2 bases and the J gene end by 1 base; junction bases not matched to a gene: 3. The CDR3 totals 16 residues.

The gene calls are TRBV5-1 and TRBJ1-1; 7 positions match TRBD1. V gave up 1 base and J gave up 1 base; unmatched junction bases: 4. The CDR3 contains 15 residues. Germline loops: CDR1 SGHRS, CDR2 YFSETQ. In DNA, the CDR3 is TGCGCCAGCAGCTTGTCCGGGACAGCGAACACTGAAGCTTTCTTT. Protein: CASSLSGTANTEAFF.

The chain recombines TRBV10-3 with TRBJ2-7; D might be TRBD2 (5 bases). This CDR3 has 14 residues. Germline values: CDR1 ENHRY, CDR2 SYGVKD. V was clipped by 6 bases and J by 2 bases, with 14 bases between them. The CDR3 region has the DNA TGTGCCATCAGGAAAACCGGGAACCCCTACGAGCAGTACTTC. It codes for CAIRKTGNPYEQYF.

The chain couples TRBV2 to TRBJ1-2; unclear D gene. Trimming shortened V by 4 bases and J by 3 bases, and 3 bases separated the two germline ends. CDR3 length equals 11 residues. CDR1 and CDR2 (germline): SNHLY, FYNNEI. This chain's CDR3 is CASSADYGYTF. In DNA, the CDR3 is TGTGCCAGCAGTGCCGACTATGGCTACACCTTC.

V gene TRBV2 combines with J gene TRBJ2-2; TRBD2 agrees at 9 bases. The trim removed 4 bases at V and 6 bases at J, leaving 12 bases unmatched. Germline assignment: CDR1 SNHLY and CDR2 FYNNEI. The CDR3 has 17 residues. As DNA, the CDR3 is TGTGCCAGCAGTGTTAATCGGATGAGACTAGCGGCCGGGGAGCTGTTTTTT. Protein sequence: CASSVNRMRLAAGELFF.

The genes are TRBV2 and TRBJ1-2, with no clear D. There are 14 residues in the CDR3. Germline assignment: CDR1 SNHLY and CDR2 FYNNEI. Trimming stripped 7 bases from V and 4 bases from J, with 16 bases between. This CDR3 is CASNNLGRGYGYTF. Written as DNA, the CDR3 is TGTGCCAGCAACAACCTCGGGAGAGGCTATGGCTACACCTTC.

J is TRBJ2-1 and V is TRBV4-2; D might be TRBD2 (6 bases). Germline CDR1 LGHNA, CDR2 YNFKEQ. V lost 4 bases and J lost 5, with 15 bases in between. CDR3 length equals 15 residues. The CDR3 is CASSPKEGFNNEQFF. CDR3 bases: TGTGCCAGCAGCCCGAAGGAGGGCTTTAACAATGAGCAGTTCTTC.

The rearrangement links TRBV5-6 to TRBJ2-7; a possible D gene is TRBD1 (6 bases). Trimming stripped 2 bases from V and 0 bases from J, with 21 bases between. The CDR3 loop spans 18 amino acids. Germline CDR1 is SGHDT and CDR2 is YYEEEE. The CDR3 is CASSFLVSLGTLSYEQYF. DNA for the CDR3: TGTGCCAGCAGCTTTCTGGTTTCTCTTGGGACACTCTCCTACGAGCAGTACTTC.

The chain carries TRBV29-1 and TRBJ1-5; TRBD1 matches at 7 bases. Unmatched junction bases numbered 12, after V lost 6 bases and J lost 7 bases. The CDR3 sequence is 14 residues long. The germline V gene encodes CDR1 SQVTM and CDR2 ANQGSEA. The DNA for the CDR3 is TGCAGCGTAGCTACAGGGGAAAGCCGGCAGCCCCAGCATTTT. It is translated as CSVATGESRQPQHF.

CDR3 sequence: CASSELTRDTQYF. CDR3 nucleotides: TGCGCCAGCAGTGAGTTGACTAGAGATACGCAGTATTTT. This chain joins TRBV10-1 and TRBJ2-3; weak D call: TRBD2 (6 bases). Trimming left V 1 base short and J 5 bases short, with 7 bases between. The germline V gene encodes CDR1 WNHNN and CDR2 SYGVQD (reference sequence). This CDR3 region has 13 residues.

The rearrangement uses TRBV2 and TRBJ2-7, with TRBD1 identical over 7 bases. J gave up 2 bases and V 10 bases, and 11 bases lay outside the gene matches. Germline V gene lookup returns CDR1 SNHLY and CDR2 FYNNEI. CDR3 length: 14 amino acids. The CDR3 here is CANTRQGNPYEQYF. The CDR3 nucleotides are TGTGCCAACACCAGACAGGGCAATCCCTACGAGCAGTACTTC. Using reference TRBV2 and TRBJ2-7 for the parts outside the CDR3, the full variable domain is EPEVTQTPSHQVTQMGQEVILRCVPISNHLYFYWYRQILGQKVEFLVSFYNNEISEKSEIFDDQFSVERPDGSNFTLKIRSTKLEDSAMYFCANTRQGNPYEQYFGPGTRLTVT.

The rearrangement joins TRBV19 to TRBJ1-3; TRBD1 aligns across 8 bases. The CDR3 spans 14 residues. With 8 bases clipped from V and 4 bases from J, the junction kept 7 bases outside the gene matches. Germline V CDR1 and CDR2: LNHDA, SQIVND (reference sequence). The CDR3 loop reads CASVDRGGGNTIYF. The CDR3 DNA reads TGTGCCAGTGTTGACAGGGGTGGCGGAAACACCATATATTTT.

This chain uses TRBV7-2 with TRBJ1-6; D gene ambiguous. The germline V gene encodes CDR1 SGHTA and CDR2 FQGNSA. The CDR3 is made up of 17 amino acids. Trimming left V 0 bases short and J 0 bases short, with 9 bases between. This CDR3 is CASSLAARVSYNSPLHF. In DNA form, the CDR3 reads TGTGCCAGCAGCTTAGCTGCCCGAGTCTCCTATAATTCACCCCTCCACTTT. The full variable domain, completed using reference TRBV7-2 and TRBJ1-6, is GAGVSQSPSNKVTEKGKDVELRCDPISGHTALYWYRQSLGQGLEFLIYFQGNSAPDKSGLPSDRFSAERTGGSVSTLTIQRTQQEDSAVYLCASSLAARVSYNSPLHFGNGTRLTVT.

The chain joins TRBV27 to TRBJ1-1; TRBD1 matches at 7 bases. The V gene's germline CDR1 is MNHEY and CDR2 SMNVEV (reference sequence). Losses at the gene ends were 3 bases for V and 5 bases for J; bases not matched to a gene: 9. The CDR3 runs 15 residues. CDR3 DNA: TGTGCCAGCAGTTTCGGAGGGGGCGGGGGGACTGAAGCTTTCTTT. It specifies CASSFGGGGGTEAFF.

This chain links TRBV13 with TRBJ1-1, with 8 bases identical to TRBD1. The J segment lost 1 base and the V segment lost 4 bases, leaving 5 bases of the junction unmatched. The CDR3 has 15 amino acids. Germline-derived CDR1 and CDR2 are PRHDT and FYEKMQ (reference sequence). The CDR3 nucleotides are TGTGCCAGCAGCTGGGAAGGACAGGGGAACACTGAAGCTTTCTTT. Amino acid sequence: CASSWEGQGNTEAFF.

In DNA form, the CDR3 reads TGTGCCTGGAGGCAGGGGGCCATTCAGTACTTC. Its protein product is CAWRQGAIQYF. V is TRBV30 and J is TRBJ2-4; 8 positions match TRBD1. CDR1 is GTSNPN, CDR2 SVGIG, per germline (reference sequence). The V gene end was trimmed by 3 bases and the J gene end by 9 bases; junction bases not matched to a gene: 1. The CDR3 has 11 amino acids.